Described below is a single TCR beta chain sequence and its context. What it binds is not known. The sample is drawn from a study of blood T cells in healthy people across ages. As for the study in general: Capturing about one barcoded beta molecule per two T cells was achieved by template switching.

This CDR3 comprises 13 residues. V was pared by 5 bases and J by 7 bases, with 14 bases between. Germline V lookup: CDR1 SEHNR, CDR2 FQNEAQ (reference sequence). Study conclusions and caveats: Higher diversity and more naive CD4+ cells were features of long-lived donors, compared to aged donors. Changes in expanded clonotypes were possibly confounded, as the CMV status of donors was unknown.

Primers used in a second PCR of about 6 to 11 cycles were a sample-barcoded 5' primer and a J-beta primer mix. Each CDR3 protein gets one entry after TCRdb re-called the 5' RACE reads with MiXCR. The sample has around 800,000 distinct CDR3 sequences; around 45% are singletons. The sequenced material came from blood. The receptor was isolated from a man in his 60s in good health. This chain uses TRBV7-9 with TRBJ1-1, with D possibly matching TRBD1 (5 bases). The CDR3 DNA is TGTGCCAGCAGCGTAGAAGGGGAGTATGAAGCTTTCTTT. Translated, it gives CASSVEGEYEAFF.